The 20 T cell receptor beta chains presented below share a single source sample, sequenced in a study of blood T cells in healthy people across ages. Sample-barcoded 5' priming and a J-beta primer mix drove a second PCR of 7 to 11 cycles. Using its own MiXCR run on the 5' RACE reads, TCRdb lists one record per CDR3 protein. The sample contains roughly 1.9 million distinct CDR3 sequences, around 40% of which appear only once. The sample taken for sequencing was blood. The receptors derive from a human donor in good health.

With respect to this clonotype: Germline and junction disagree at one end, which may indicate a read error. V usage is TRBV5-1 and J usage is TRBJ1-1; TRBD1 might be the D (6 bases). The CDR3 is 15 residues long. Germline-derived CDR1 and CDR2 are SGHRS and YFSETQ. The CDR3 protein is CAGSLRGAAETEAFF. In DNA form, the CDR3 reads TGCGCCGGCAGCTTGCGGGGGGCAGCCGAGACTGAAGCTTTCTTT.

The genes are TRBV11-2 and TRBJ2-1, with a possible D match to TRBD2 (6 bases). Germline values: CDR1 SGHAT, CDR2 FQNNGV. With 1 base removed from V and 0 bases from J, the gap between germline ends came to 31 bases. The CDR3 spans 23 residues. CDR3 amino acids: CASSLVVTGGGHNSLSSYNEQFF. CDR3 DNA sequence: TGTGCCAGCAGCTTAGTCGTTACCGGGGGAGGACATAACTCGCTTAGCTCCTACAATGAGCAGTTCTTC.

This clonotype has a handful of counts. The chain employs TRBV24-1 and TRBJ2-1, with no clear D. V was cut by 6 bases and J by 10 bases, with 15 bases left in between. The CDR3 length is 13 residues. Germline values: CDR1 KGHDR, CDR2 SFDVKD. The CDR3 sequence is CATSRYSAREQFF. CDR3 nucleotide sequence: TGTGCCACCAGTCGATACTCAGCCAGGGAGCAGTTCTTC.

In its sample, this clonotype was seen a few times. This sequence joins TRBV6-5 and TRBJ2-1; D may be TRBD1 (6 bases). The germline V gene has CDR1 MNHEY and CDR2 SVGAGI. Trimming removed 7 bases at V and 9 bases at J, with 16 bases between. This CDR3 is 13 amino acids long. This CDR3 reads CASKRQAVGEQFF. For the CDR3, the DNA is TGTGCCAGCAAGAGACAGGCAGTTGGTGAGCAGTTCTTC.

This clonotype has a handful of counts. The rearrangement uses TRBV7-8 and TRBJ1-5, with unresolved D. Between the trimmed V and J ends, which lost 1 base and 5 bases, there was a span of 24 bases. The CDR3 is made up of 19 amino acids. Germline V lookup: CDR1 SGHVS, CDR2 FQNEAQ. The CDR3 loop reads CASSLDENSEIRIDQPQHF. For the CDR3, the DNA is TGTGCCAGCAGCTTAGACGAGAACAGCGAAATTAGAATCGATCAGCCCCAGCATTTT.

The genes are TRBV6-4 and TRBJ2-1; 11 bases align to TRBD1. The V gene end was trimmed by 0 bases and the J gene end by 10 bases; junction bases not matched to a gene: 20. Germline lookup yields CDR1 MRHNA and CDR2 SNTAGT. The CDR3 loop spans 20 amino acids. The chain's CDR3 is CASSDSTKDRGLGSSYEQFF. DNA of the CDR3: TGTGCCAGCAGTGACTCGACTAAGGACAGGGGGCTGGGGAGCTCCTACGAGCAGTTCTTC.

There are a few counts of this clonotype. The chain uses TRBV20-1 and TRBJ1-1, with 8 bases identical to TRBD1. CDR3 length: 14 residues. Germline V lookup: CDR1 DFQATT, CDR2 SNEGSKA (reference sequence). The V and J ends lost 5 bases and 0 bases, in that order; junction bases with no gene match: 5. In DNA form, the CDR3 reads TGCAGTGCTCCAATACAGGGGGTGAACACTGAAGCTTTCTTT. As protein: CSAPIQGVNTEAFF.

This clonotype was counted a few times. V and J are TRBV28 and TRBJ2-5; TRBD2 aligns across 16 bases. The germline V gene has CDR1 MDHEN and CDR2 SYDVKM. Unmatched junction bases numbered 13, after V lost 6 bases and J lost 6 bases. The CDR3 extends over 18 amino acids. CDR3 DNA sequence: TGTGCCAGCAGGGGGACTAGCGGGGGGGCGGTCAGGAGAAAGACCCAGTACTTC. Its protein is CASRGTSGGAVRRKTQYF.

This clonotype was counted a single time. The chain combines TRBV12-3 or TRBV12-4 with TRBJ2-5; 10 nucleotides line up with TRBD1. The CDR3 has 16 residues. The V and J ends lost 6 bases and 5 bases, in that order; junction bases with no gene match: 12. This CDR3 is CASRQDRGRIGETQYF. CDR3 DNA: TGTGCCAGCAGACAAGACAGGGGGCGAATTGGGGAGACCCAGTACTTC.

This clonotype was picked up a small number of times. The gene calls are TRBV6-2 or TRBV6-3 and TRBJ2-2; D ambiguous. Germline CDR1 reads MNHEY; CDR2 reads SVGEGT. The CDR3 has 18 amino acids. The V end lost 2 bases, the J end lost 2 bases, and 18 bases lay between the germline ends. CDR3 nucleotide sequence: TGTGCCAGCAGTTACGAAGTTAACGAGAGTCCTAACACCGGGGAGCTGTTTTTT. This gives the protein CASSYEVNESPNTGELFF.

The chain carries TRBV12-3 or TRBV12-4 and TRBJ2-5; D is tentatively TRBD1 or TRBD2 (5 bases each). V shed 6 bases and J shed 5 bases, with 16 bases lying between them. The CDR3 extends over 14 amino acids. The DNA for the CDR3 is TGTGCCAGCAGCCCCGCATTGTGGGGGGAGACCCAGTACTTC. It yields the protein CASSPALWGETQYF.

V gene TRBV10-3 combines with J gene TRBJ1-1; D might be TRBD1 (5 bases). The V end lost 2 bases, the J end lost 3 bases, and 13 bases lay between the germline ends. This CDR3 comprises 15 residues. Germline CDR1 is ENHRY and CDR2 is SYGVKD. The DNA for the CDR3 is TGTGCCATCAGTGAGCAAGGGGCTGGCGACACTGAAGCTTTCTTT. Its protein product is CAISEQGAGDTEAFF.

This clonotype came up a few times. The chain links TRBV6-5 to TRBJ1-6; D gene ambiguous. CDR1 MNHEY and CDR2 SVGAGI come from the germline V gene. Deletions cut 2 bases from V and 8 bases from J, with 13 bases between. The CDR3 has 15 amino acids. CDR3 protein: CASSYRVKADSPLHF. CDR3 coding DNA: TGTGCCAGCAGTTACCGGGTAAAGGCTGATTCACCCCTCCACTTT.

This clonotype was seen more than once but under ten times. The chain couples TRBV25-1 to TRBJ2-7, with D maybe TRBD1 (5 bases). The germline CDR1 and CDR2 sequences are MGHDK and SYGVNS. Deletions cut 4 bases from V and 2 bases from J, with 12 bases between. The CDR3 length is 14 residues. CDR3 protein: CASSGTLPAYEQYF. CDR3 coding DNA: TGTGCCAGCAGTGGGACACTACCGGCCTACGAGCAGTACTTC.

V and J are TRBV28 and TRBJ2-6, with D perhaps given as TRBD1 or TRBD2 (6 bases each). Germline V lookup: CDR1 MDHEN, CDR2 SYDVKM. The CDR3 is 17 amino acids. V was clipped by 7 bases and J by 2 bases, with 18 bases between them. The CDR3 loop is CASTLGGRGAGANVLTF. The CDR3 DNA reads TGTGCCAGCACACTGGGGGGCAGGGGTGCTGGGGCCAACGTCCTGACTTTC.

This clonotype turned up a few times. This chain links TRBV7-2 with TRBJ1-5; tentatively, D is TRBD1 (5 bases). Trimming cost V 2 bases and J 1 base, with 12 bases left between them. CDR3 length: 16 residues. CDR1 and CDR2 (germline): SGHTA, FQGNSA. The CDR3 DNA reads as TGTGCCAGCAGCTTAATGGGCAGGGCCAGCAATCAGCCCCAGCATTTT. Translating it yields CASSLMGRASNQPQHF.

The chain combines TRBV4-2 with TRBJ2-1, with 12 bases aligning to TRBD2. With 3 bases clipped from V and 5 bases from J, the junction kept 5 bases outside the gene matches. Germline V lookup: CDR1 LGHNA, CDR2 YNFKEQ. The CDR3 loop spans 16 amino acids. This CDR3 reads CASSQLAGGPDNEQFF. The CDR3 DNA reads as TGTGCCAGCAGCCAGCTAGCGGGGGGGCCCGACAATGAGCAGTTCTTC.

This clonotype was observed a handful of times. The J gene is TRBJ1-6, the V gene TRBV5-6, with TRBD1 matching 7 bases. CDR1 and CDR2 (germline): SGHDT, YYEEEE. The CDR3 is 16 residues long. V dropped 4 bases and J dropped 8; count of bases not matched to a gene: 12. CDR3 sequence (DNA): TGTGCCAGCAGCGGGACGACAGGGAGATATGATTCACCCCTCCACTTT. This translates into CASSGTTGRYDSPLHF.

The DNA of the CDR3 is TGCGCCAGCAGCCAAGAAATAGGGATAGATGGCTACACCTTC. Translating gives CASSQEIGIDGYTF. The chain has TRBV4-3 and TRBJ1-2; D remains unclear. Trimming pared 0 bases from V and 6 bases from J, leaving 11 bases between. This CDR3 has 14 amino acids. The germline V gene encodes CDR1 LGHNA and CDR2 YSLEER.

The CDR3, as DNA: TGCAGCGTTTCACCGGGCCAAGCCAACACTGAAGCTTTCTTT. Translation gives CSVSPGQANTEAFF. The chain links TRBV29-1 to TRBJ1-1; D is undetermined. Germline assignment: CDR1 SQVTM and CDR2 ANQGSEA. V was shortened by 5 bases and J by 2 bases, with 15 bases between the two germline ends. CDR3 length equals 14 residues.